These 5 T cell receptor beta chains share one sample of origin, sequenced in a study of radiation and T cells in renal cell carcinoma. Clones were sequenced by immunoSEQ multiplex PCR, and TCRdb holds only the in-frame ones, with some missing. Of about 74,000 clones detected, about 89% appear once; the ten largest clones hold more than 4.5%. The time point denotes: blood 4 weeks post-SBRT, at nephrectomy. Noted treatment: 15 Gy SBRT to primary tumor, nephrectomy 4 weeks later. Specimen: blood, collected from a patient whose treatment included radiotherapy and nephrectomy. Every receptor here comes from a woman between 65 and 79 years old with renal cell carcinoma.

This rearrangement joins TRBV12-5 to TRBJ1-1; 7 bases line up with TRBD1. Germline values: CDR1 LGHNT, CDR2 FRNRAP. The CDR3 length is 12 residues. The trim removed 6 bases at V and 7 bases at J, leaving 5 bases unmatched. CDR3 bases: TGTGCTAGTGGCAGGGGGACGGGTGAAGCTTTCTTT. This translates into CASGRGTGEAFF.

This clone occurred once. The rearrangement links TRBV18 to TRBJ1-1; the match to TRBD1 covers 7 bases. V was pared by 1 base and J by 5 bases, with 10 bases of the junction left unmatched. There are 16 residues in the CDR3. The germline V gene encodes CDR1 KGHSH and CDR2 LQKENI. Here the CDR3 DNA reads TGTGCCAGCTCACCACAGACAGGGTGGGGTAGTACTGAAGCTTTCTTT. Encoded protein: CASSPQTGWGSTEAFF.

This sequence joins TRBV5-4 and TRBJ1-1; D not resolved. The CDR3 has 13 residues. The V end was cut by 6 bases, the J end by 1 base, with 10 bases between. Germline V gene data show CDR1 as SGHNT and CDR2 as YYREEE (reference sequence). The CDR3 reads CASIGLTNTEAFF. The CDR3 DNA reads TGTGCCAGCATCGGGCTTACGAACACTGAAGCTTTCTTT. Complete variable domain (other parts from reference TRBV5-4 and TRBJ1-1): ETGVTQSPTHLIKTRGQQVTLRCSSQSGHNTVSWYQQALGQGPQFIFQYYREEENGRGNFPPRFSGLQFPNYSSELNVNALELDDSALYLCASIGLTNTEAFFGQGTRLTVV.

The J gene is TRBJ1-2, the V gene TRBV19; the match to TRBD1 covers 8 bases. The junction had 1 base not matched to a gene; V was cut back by 4 bases and J by 3 bases. Germline V gene lookup returns CDR1 LNHDA and CDR2 SQIVND (reference sequence). This CDR3 has 13 amino acids. The CDR3 here is CASSKTGDYGYTF. CDR3 nucleotides: TGTGCCAGTAGTAAGACAGGGGACTATGGCTACACCTTC.

The V gene is TRBV7-9, the J gene TRBJ1-3; 10 bases align to TRBD1. Trimming cost V 8 bases and J 0 bases; bases outside gene matches: 4. Germline loops: CDR1 SEHNR, CDR2 FQNEAQ (reference sequence). The CDR3 has 15 residues. CDR3 sequence (DNA): TGTGCCAGCGGCGGGACAGGGGTCTCTGGAAACACCATATATTTT. It yields the protein CASGGTGVSGNTIYF.